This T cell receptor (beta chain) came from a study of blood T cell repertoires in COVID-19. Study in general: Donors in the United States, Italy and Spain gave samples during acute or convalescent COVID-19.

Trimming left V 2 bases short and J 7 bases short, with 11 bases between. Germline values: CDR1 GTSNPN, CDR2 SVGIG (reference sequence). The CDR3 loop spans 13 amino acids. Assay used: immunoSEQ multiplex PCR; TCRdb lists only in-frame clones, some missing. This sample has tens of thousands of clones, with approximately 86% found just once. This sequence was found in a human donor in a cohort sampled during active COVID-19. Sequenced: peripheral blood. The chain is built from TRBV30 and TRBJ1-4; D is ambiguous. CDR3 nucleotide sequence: TGTGCCTGGAGTAGAGGAGGTCCTGAAAAACTGTTTTTT. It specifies CAWSRGGPEKLFF. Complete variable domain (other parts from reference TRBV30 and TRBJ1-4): SQTIHQWPATLVQPVGSPLSLECTVEGTSNPNLYWYRQAAGRGLQLLFYSVGIGQISSEVPQNLSASRPQDRQFILSSKKLLLSDSGFYLCAWSRGGPEKLFFGSGTQLSVL.